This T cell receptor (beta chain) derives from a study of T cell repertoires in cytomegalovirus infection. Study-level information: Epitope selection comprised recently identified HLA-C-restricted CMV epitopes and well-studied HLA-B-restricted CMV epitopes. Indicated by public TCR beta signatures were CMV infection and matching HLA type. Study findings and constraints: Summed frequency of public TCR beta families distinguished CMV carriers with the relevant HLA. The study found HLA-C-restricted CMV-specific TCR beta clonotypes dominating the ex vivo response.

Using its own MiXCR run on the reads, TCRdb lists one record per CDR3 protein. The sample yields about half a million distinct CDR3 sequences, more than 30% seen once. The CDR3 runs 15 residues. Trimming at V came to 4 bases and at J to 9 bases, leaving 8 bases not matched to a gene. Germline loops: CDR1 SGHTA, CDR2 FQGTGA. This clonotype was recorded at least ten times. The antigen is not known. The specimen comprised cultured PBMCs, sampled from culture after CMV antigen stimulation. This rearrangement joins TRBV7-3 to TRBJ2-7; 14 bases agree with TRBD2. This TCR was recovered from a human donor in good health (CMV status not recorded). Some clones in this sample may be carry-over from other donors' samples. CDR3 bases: TGTGCCAGCAGCTCGCGACTAGCGGGAGGGGAAGGGCAGTACTTC. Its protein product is CASSSRLAGGEGQYF.